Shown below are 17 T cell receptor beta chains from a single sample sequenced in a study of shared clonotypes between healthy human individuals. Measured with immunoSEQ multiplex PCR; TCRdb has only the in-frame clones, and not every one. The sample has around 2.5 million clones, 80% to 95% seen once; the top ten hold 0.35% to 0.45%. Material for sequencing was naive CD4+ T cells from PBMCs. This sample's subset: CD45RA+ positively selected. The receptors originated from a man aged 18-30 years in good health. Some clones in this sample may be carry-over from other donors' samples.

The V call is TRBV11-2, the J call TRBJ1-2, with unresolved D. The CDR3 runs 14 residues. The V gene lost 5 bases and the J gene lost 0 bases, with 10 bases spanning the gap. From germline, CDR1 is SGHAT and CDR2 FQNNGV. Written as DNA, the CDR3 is TGTGCCAGCAGCCCAGAGAGAGCTAACTATGGCTACACCTTC. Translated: CASSPERANYGYTF.

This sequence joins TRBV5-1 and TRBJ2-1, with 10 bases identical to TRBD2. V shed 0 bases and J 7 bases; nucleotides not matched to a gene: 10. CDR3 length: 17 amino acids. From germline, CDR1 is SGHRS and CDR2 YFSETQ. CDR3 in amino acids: CASSLVFRGSGRNEQFF. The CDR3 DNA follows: TGCGCCAGCAGCTTGGTATTTCGTGGTAGCGGGAGGAATGAGCAGTTCTTC.

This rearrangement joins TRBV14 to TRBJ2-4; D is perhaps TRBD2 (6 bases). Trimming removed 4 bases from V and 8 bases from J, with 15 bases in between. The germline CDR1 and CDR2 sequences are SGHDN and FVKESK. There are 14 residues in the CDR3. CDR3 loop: CASSRREEGDIQYF. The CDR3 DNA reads TGTGCCAGCAGCCGCAGGGAGGAGGGAGACATTCAGTACTTC.

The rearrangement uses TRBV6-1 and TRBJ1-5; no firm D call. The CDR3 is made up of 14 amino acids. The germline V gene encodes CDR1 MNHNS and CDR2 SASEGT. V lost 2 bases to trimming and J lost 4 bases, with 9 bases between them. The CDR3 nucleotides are TGTGCCAGCAGTGAAACCAAAGGTAATCAGCCCCAGCATTTT. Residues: CASSETKGNQPQHF.

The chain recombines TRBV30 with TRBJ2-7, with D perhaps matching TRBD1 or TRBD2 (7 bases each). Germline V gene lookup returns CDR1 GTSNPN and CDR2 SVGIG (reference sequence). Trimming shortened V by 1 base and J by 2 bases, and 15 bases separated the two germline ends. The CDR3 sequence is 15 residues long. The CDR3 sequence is CAWSGGAGGAYEQYF. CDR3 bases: TGTGCCTGGAGTGGTGGGGCAGGGGGGGCCTACGAGCAGTACTTC.

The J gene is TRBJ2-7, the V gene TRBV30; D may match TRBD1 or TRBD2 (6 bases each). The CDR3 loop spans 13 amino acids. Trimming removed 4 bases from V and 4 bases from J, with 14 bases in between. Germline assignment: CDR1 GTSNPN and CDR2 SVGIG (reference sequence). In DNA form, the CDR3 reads TGTGCCTGGAAGGGGGGAGAGGGGTACGAGCAGTACTTC. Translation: CAWKGGEGYEQYF.

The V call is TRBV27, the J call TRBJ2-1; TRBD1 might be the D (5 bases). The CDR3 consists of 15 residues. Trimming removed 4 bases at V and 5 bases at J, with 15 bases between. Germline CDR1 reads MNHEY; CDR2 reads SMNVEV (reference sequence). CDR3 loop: CASSSGLRFHNEQFF. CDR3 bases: TGTGCCAGCAGTTCAGGGTTGAGATTCCACAATGAGCAGTTCTTC.

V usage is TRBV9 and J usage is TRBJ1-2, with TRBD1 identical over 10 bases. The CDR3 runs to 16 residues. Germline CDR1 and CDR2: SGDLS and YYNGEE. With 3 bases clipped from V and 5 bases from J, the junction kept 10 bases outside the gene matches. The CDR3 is CASSAVGQGIGYGYTF. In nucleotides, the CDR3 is TGTGCCAGCAGCGCGGTGGGACAGGGGATAGGGTATGGCTACACCTTC.

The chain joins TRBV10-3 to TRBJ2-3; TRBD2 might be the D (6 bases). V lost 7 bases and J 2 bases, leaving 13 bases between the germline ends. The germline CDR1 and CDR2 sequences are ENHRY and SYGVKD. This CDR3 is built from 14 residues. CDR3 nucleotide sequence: TGTGCCATCAAGCGGGCGGCCCTCACAGATACGCAGTATTTT. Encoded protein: CAIKRAALTDTQYF.

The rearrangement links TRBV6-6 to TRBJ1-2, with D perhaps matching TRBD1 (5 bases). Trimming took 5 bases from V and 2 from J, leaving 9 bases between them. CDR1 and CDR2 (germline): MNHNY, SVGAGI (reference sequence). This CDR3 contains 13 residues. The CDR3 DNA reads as TGTGCCAGCAGTCAGACAGAGAACTATGGCTACACCTTC. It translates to CASSQTENYGYTF.

The CDR3 is CASRPSGTGDGYTF. The CDR3 DNA reads as TGTGCCAGCAGACCCTCCGGGACCGGTGATGGCTACACCTTC. The V and J genes are TRBV27 and TRBJ1-2, with TRBD1 as a possible D gene (5 bases). In germline, CDR1 is MNHEY, CDR2 SMNVEV (reference sequence). With 6 bases removed from V and 6 bases from J, the gap between germline ends came to 17 bases. This CDR3 region has 14 residues.

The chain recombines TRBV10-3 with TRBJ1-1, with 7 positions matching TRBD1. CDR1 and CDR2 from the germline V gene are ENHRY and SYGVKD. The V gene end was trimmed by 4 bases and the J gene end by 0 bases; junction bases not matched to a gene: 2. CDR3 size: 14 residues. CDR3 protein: CAISATGLNTEAFF. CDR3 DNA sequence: TGTGCCATCAGTGCGACAGGGCTGAACACTGAAGCTTTCTTT.

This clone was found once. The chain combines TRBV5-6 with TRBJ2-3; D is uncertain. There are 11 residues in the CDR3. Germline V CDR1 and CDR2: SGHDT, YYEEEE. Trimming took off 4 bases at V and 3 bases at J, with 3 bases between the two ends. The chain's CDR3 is CASSITDTQYF. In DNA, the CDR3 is TGTGCCAGCAGCATTACAGATACGCAGTATTTT. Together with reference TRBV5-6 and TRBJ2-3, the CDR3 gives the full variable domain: DAGVTQSPTHLIKTRGQQVTLRCSPKSGHDTVSWYQQALGQGPQFIFQYYEEEERQRGNFPDRFSGHQFPNYSSELNVNALLLGDSALYLCASSITDTQYFGPGTRLTVL.

In nucleotides, the CDR3 is TGCAGCGCACACCTGTCCCGCAGATCCACCATGAACACTGAAGCTTTCTTT. Its translation: CSAHLSRRSTMNTEAFF. J is TRBJ1-1 and V is TRBV29-1; unclear D gene. The V gene's germline CDR1 is SQVTM and CDR2 ANQGSEA. The CDR3 sequence is 17 residues long. The V end was cut by 7 bases, the J end by 0 bases, with 24 bases between.

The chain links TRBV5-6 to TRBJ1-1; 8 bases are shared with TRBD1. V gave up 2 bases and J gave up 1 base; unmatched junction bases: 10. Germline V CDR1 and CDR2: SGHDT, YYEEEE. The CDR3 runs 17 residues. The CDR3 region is CASSFGRQGARNTEAFF. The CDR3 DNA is TGTGCCAGCAGCTTTGGACGGCAGGGGGCGCGGAACACTGAAGCTTTCTTT.

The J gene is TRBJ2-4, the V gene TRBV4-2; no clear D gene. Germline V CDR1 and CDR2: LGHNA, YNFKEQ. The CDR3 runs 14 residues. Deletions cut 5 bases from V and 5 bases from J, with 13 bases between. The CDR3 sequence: CASSLRYRENIQYF. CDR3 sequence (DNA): TGTGCCAGCAGCTTGCGGTATAGAGAAAACATTCAGTACTTC.

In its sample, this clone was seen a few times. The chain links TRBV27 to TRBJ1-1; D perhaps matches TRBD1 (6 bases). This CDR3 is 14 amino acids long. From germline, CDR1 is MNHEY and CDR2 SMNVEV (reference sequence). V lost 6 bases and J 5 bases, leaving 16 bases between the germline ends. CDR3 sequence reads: CASRLRGDRTEAFF. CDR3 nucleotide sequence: TGTGCCAGCAGGCTAAGGGGGGATCGAACTGAAGCTTTCTTT.